These T cell receptor beta chains were read from a single sample in a study of neurological immune-mediated disorders. MiXCR was run by TCRdb on the 5' RACE reads, yielding one entry per CDR3 protein. The table records tens of thousands of distinct CDR3 sequences, approximately 4% of them present only once. Sequencing input: PBMCs. Receptors originate from a woman between 45 and 65 years old with multiple sclerosis. CDR3s include the opening cysteine and the closing phenylalanine or tryptophan. Fields, in order: clone size, V gene, D gene, J gene, CDR3 DNA, CDR3 protein. A D gene is named only where the DNA matches it firmly. Clone size is shown for a subset of rows, as once, few, many or a class of expanded clone.

many	TRBV5-1	TRBD2	TRBJ2-3	TGCGCCAGCCTTGACCGCGGGGGGCCCACAGATACGCAGTATTTT	CASLDRGGPTDTQYF
many	TRBV12-3/TRBV12-4	-	TRBJ1-2	TGTGCCAGCAGCCGAACGGTCCTCCACCCGGGGTATGGCTACACCTTC	CASSRTVLHPGYGYTF
many	TRBV12-3/TRBV12-4	-	TRBJ1-6	TGTGCCAGCAGTTTACGGGCAGCTTCACCCCTCCACTTT	CASSLRAASPLHF
-	TRBV20-1	-	TRBJ2-3	TGCAGTGTCCGAGTCATTAGTCGGGAAGATACGCAGTATTTT	CSVRVISREDTQYF
-	TRBV12-3/TRBV12-4	TRBD2	TRBJ2-5	TGTGCCAGCAGTCCAGGACTAGCGGGGACCCAAGAGACCCAGTACTTC	CASSPGLAGTQETQYF
many	TRBV20-1	-	TRBJ2-7	TGCAGTGCCGACGGGTTGGGGGCTGAAGAGCAGTACTTC	CSADGLGAEEQYF
many	TRBV7-9	-	TRBJ2-6	TGTGCCAGCAGCCCGCCGGACTGGGCGATCTCTGGGGCCAACGTCCTGACTTTC	CASSPPDWAISGANVLTF
many	TRBV7-9	-	TRBJ1-1	TGTGCCAGCAGCTTAATGGCGATACAGAACACTGAAGCTTTCTTT	CASSLMAIQNTEAFF
many	TRBV12-3/TRBV12-4	-	TRBJ1-5	TGTGCCAGCAGTTTAGCCCCGGGGCAGAATCAGCCCCAGCATTTT	CASSLAPGQNQPQHF
many	TRBV6-6	-	TRBJ1-5	TGTGCCAGCAGTTATGGCAGGGAGTTCAATCAGCCCCAGCATTTT	CASSYGREFNQPQHF
many	TRBV3-1	TRBD2	TRBJ2-1	TGTGCCAGCAGCCCGATCGGGGGGAATGAGCAGTTCTTC	CASSPIGGNEQFF
many	TRBV12-3/TRBV12-4	-	TRBJ1-2	TGTGCCAGCAGTAAACATCAGTTCTATGGCTACACCTTC	CASSKHQFYGYTF
-	TRBV7-6	-	TRBJ1-1	TGTGCCAGCAGCTTAGGAGCCGAGGGGAACACTGAAGCTTTCTTT	CASSLGAEGNTEAFF
-	TRBV7-8	-	TRBJ2-7	TGTGCCAGCAGCTTAGTATCCAAAGAGCAGTACTTC	CASSLVSKEQYF
many	TRBV5-1	-	TRBJ2-5	TGCGCCAGCAGCTTGTATGGCGACTGGCAAGAGACCCAGTACTTC	CASSLYGDWQETQYF
many	TRBV5-1	TRBD1	TRBJ2-7	TGCGCCAGCAGCTCCGGGACAGGGGCCCACGAGCAGTACTTC	CASSSGTGAHEQYF
many	TRBV20-1	TRBD1	TRBJ1-2	TGCAGTGCTCAAACAGGGGCCAGATCAACTCGCGGCTACACCTTC	CSAQTGARSTRGYTF
few	TRBV5-1	-	TRBJ2-1	TGCGCCAGCAGCCTCGGGGGCTGGGGGGAGCAGTTCTTC	CASSLGGWGEQFF
many	TRBV14	-	TRBJ2-3	TGTGCCAGCAGCCAAGACAATACGCAGTATTTT	CASSQDNTQYF
many	TRBV29-1	-	TRBJ1-2	TGCAGCGTGGACGGGACGGCCGATGGCTACACCTTC	CSVDGTADGYTF
many	TRBV20-1	-	TRBJ1-4	TGCAGTGCTTTAGGTGAAAAACTGTTTTTT	CSALGEKLFF
many	TRBV6-5	-	TRBJ2-3	TGTGCCAGCAGTTACGAGAGCACAGATACGCAGTATTTT	CASSYESTDTQYF
many	TRBV6-2/TRBV6-3	-	TRBJ2-3	TGTGCCAGCAGTCTTACTCGGGGCAGCGATACGCAGTATTTT	CASSLTRGSDTQYF
many	TRBV20-1	-	TRBJ2-2	TGCAGTGCTAGAGGACAGCTCACCGGGGAGCTGTTTTTT	CSARGQLTGELFF
many	TRBV29-1	-	TRBJ1-1	TGCAGCGTTGTTCGTTCAGGGGCGAACACTGAAGCTTTCTTT	CSVVRSGANTEAFF
many	TRBV20-1	-	TRBJ2-5	TGCAGTGCTACCAGGGGAAGAGAGACCCAGTACTTC	CSATRGRETQYF
many	TRBV20-1	-	TRBJ1-2	TGCAGTGCCCGCCGGGTGGCTGGCTACACCTTC	CSARRVAGYTF
many	TRBV5-5	-	TRBJ1-1	TGTGCCAGCAGCTGGGAGGGACAAGCGAACACTGAAGCTTTCTTT	CASSWEGQANTEAFF
many	TRBV5-1	TRBD2	TRBJ2-3	TGCGCCAGCAGCTCACAGACTAGCTCAGATACGCAGTATTTT	CASSSQTSSDTQYF
many	TRBV4-1	-	TRBJ2-2	TGCGCCAGCAGCCATGGCAGCCTGAACACCGGGGAGCTGTTTTTT	CASSHGSLNTGELFF
few	TRBV7-2	-	TRBJ2-7	TGTGCCAGCAGCTGGGGTCCTTCCTACGAGCAGTACTTC	CASSWGPSYEQYF
many	TRBV7-6	-	TRBJ1-5	TGTGCCAGCAGCTTAGAGGGGGGGAGATCCAATCAGCCCCAGCATTTT	CASSLEGGRSNQPQHF
many	TRBV7-6	-	TRBJ2-7	TGTGCCAGCAGCTTAGGAGGCCAGGGTGACTACGAGCAGTACTTC	CASSLGGQGDYEQYF
-	TRBV7-7	-	TRBJ1-4	TGTGCTAGCAGCCAAACCGGGACTCAGAAAGAAAAACTGTTTTTT	CASSQTGTQKEKLFF